The clone carrying this T cell receptor beta chain has only a few counts. The data belong to a study of blood T cell repertoires in COVID-19. Overall study context: The analysed material was cDNA or gDNA that came from T cells, B-cell-depleted T cells, or PBMCs.

The assay was immunoSEQ multiplex PCR, and TCRdb's table has in-frame clones only and misses some. The profile covers 130,000 to 150,000 clones, with roughly 88% appearing a single time and about 1.7% taken by the ten largest. Specimen: peripheral blood. The receptor was isolated from a woman aged 45-59 years with acute or convalescent COVID-19.

The CDR3 loop is CASSPTGTRAYYEQYF. The CDR3 DNA sequence: TGTGCCAGCAGCCCGACCGGGACTAGAGCCTACTACGAGCAGTACTTC. V usage is TRBV7-2 and J usage is TRBJ2-7; TRBD2 aligns across 8 bases. CDR3 length equals 16 residues. Germline V gene sequence: CDR1 SGHTA, CDR2 FQGNSA. V shed 5 bases, J shed 3 bases, and the junction held 12 bases outside the gene matches.